Detailed here is one TCR beta chain. Its antigen is not known. The protocol was immunoSEQ multiplex PCR, while the TCRdb copy is restricted to in-frame clones and leaves out a portion. This sample has some 170,000 clones, with roughly 92% found just once. The data were obtained in a study of T cell responses to AZD1222 COVID-19 vaccine. Study-level findings and limits: Increases in Spike-specific TCR breadth and depth were seen after two AZD1222 doses. There were vaccine-associated CD4 TCRs across spike, dominant at 160-218 and 743-854.

V shed 2 bases, J shed 4 bases, and the junction held 5 bases outside the gene matches. The germline V gene encodes CDR1 MNHEY and CDR2 SMNVEV (reference sequence). The CDR3 is made up of 15 amino acids. V usage is TRBV27 and J usage is TRBJ1-1; TRBD1 matches at 9 bases. The input for sequencing was peripheral blood, taken 28 days after the second AZD1222 dose. This clonotype originated in an adult who received the AZD1222 COVID-19 vaccine. As DNA, the CDR3 is TGTGCCAGCAGTTTAACCGGACAGGGGAGCACTGAAGCTTTCTTT. It yields the protein CASSLTGQGSTEAFF.